One sample yielded the 8 T cell receptor beta chains listed below, sequenced in a study of blood T cell repertoires in COVID-19. TCRdb's table, derived via immunoSEQ multiplex PCR, lists solely in-frame clones and lacks some. Here the sample spans roughly 230,000 clones, 83% being singletons. The sample was peripheral blood. Receptor source: a man aged 35-49 years with active or convalescent COVID-19.

This clone appeared a few times. This sample includes further DNA sequences coding for the same CDR3. The chain has TRBV12-3 or TRBV12-4 and TRBJ1-5; D unresolved. V was clipped by 1 base and J by 4 bases, with 5 bases between them. The CDR3 extends over 13 amino acids. The chain's CDR3 is CASSLGANQPQHF. The CDR3 coding sequence is TGTGCCAGCAGTTTAGGGGCTAATCAGCCCCAGCATTTT.

V is TRBV6-1 and J is TRBJ1-5; D may be TRBD1 (6 bases). Germline V gene data show CDR1 as MNHNS and CDR2 as SASEGT. The CDR3 sequence is 17 residues long. Trimming pared 2 bases from V and 3 bases from J, leaving 17 bases between. The CDR3 region has the DNA TGTGCCAGCAGTGAACAGGGTAACAGGGTGTACAATCAGCCCCAGCATTTT. Amino acid sequence: CASSEQGNRVYNQPQHF.

This chain uses TRBV30 with TRBJ1-6; weak D call: TRBD1 (6 bases). CDR3 length: 14 amino acids. From germline, CDR1 is GTSNPN and CDR2 SVGIG (reference sequence). The ends were cut back, 3 bases at V and 14 bases at J, with 20 bases in the middle. The CDR3: CAWSAGDGNVALHF. The CDR3 nucleotides are TGTGCCTGGAGCGCAGGGGATGGAAACGTGGCCCTCCACTTT. The whole variable domain, filled in from reference TRBV30 and TRBJ1-6, reads SQTIHQWPATLVQPVGSPLSLECTVEGTSNPNLYWYRQAAGRGLQLLFYSVGIGQISSEVPQNLSASRPQDRQFILSSKKLLLSDSGFYLCAWSAGDGNVALHFGNGTRLTVT.

This chain uses TRBV5-4 with TRBJ2-2, with D tentatively TRBD2 (5 bases). CDR1 and CDR2 (germline): SGHNT, YYREEE (reference sequence). The CDR3 is 17 amino acids. V was shortened by 0 bases and J by 0 bases, with 12 bases between the two germline ends. CDR3 protein: CASSLGRGQPNTGELFF. The CDR3 nucleotides are TGTGCCAGCAGCTTGGGACGAGGGCAGCCGAACACCGGGGAGCTGTTTTTT. The full variable domain, completed using reference TRBV5-4 and TRBJ2-2, is ETGVTQSPTHLIKTRGQQVTLRCSSQSGHNTVSWYQQALGQGPQFIFQYYREEENGRGNFPPRFSGLQFPNYSSELNVNALELDDSALYLCASSLGRGQPNTGELFFGEGSRLTVL.

The V gene is TRBV5-6, the J gene TRBJ2-2, with TRBD2 matching 12 bases. Germline trimming cut 4 bases from V and 0 bases from J; bases unmatched to any gene: 7. The CDR3 is 18 residues long. CDR1 and CDR2 from the germline V gene are SGHDT and YYEEEE. As DNA, the CDR3 is TGTGCCAGCAGCCAACCTCTAGCGGGGGGGCCGAACACCGGGGAGCTGTTTTTT. Translated, it gives CASSQPLAGGPNTGELFF.

This sequence joins TRBV6-2 or TRBV6-3 and TRBJ1-6; no firm D call. Germline V lookup: CDR1 MNHEY, CDR2 SVGEGT. The CDR3 extends over 16 amino acids. With 2 bases removed from V and 7 bases from J, the gap between germline ends came to 15 bases. The CDR3 protein is CASSYGSPGRNSPLHF. In DNA, the CDR3 is TGTGCCAGCAGTTACGGTTCACCCGGGAGGAATTCACCCCTCCACTTT.

This chain connects TRBV27 to TRBJ1-1, with TRBD1 as a possible D gene (6 bases). V lost 0 bases to trimming and J lost 0 bases, with 23 bases between them. Germline V gives CDR1 MNHEY, CDR2 SMNVEV (reference sequence). The CDR3 has 20 residues. CDR3 nucleotide sequence: TGTGCCAGCAGTTTATCACCCCTGCGAAGGGGGATACCAGTGAACACTGAAGCTTTCTTT. This sequence encodes CASSLSPLRRGIPVNTEAFF.

The V gene is TRBV4-1, the J gene TRBJ2-7, with D hard to call. Germline V lookup: CDR1 MGHRA, CDR2 YSYEKL. The V end was cut by 1 base, the J end by 1 base, with 8 bases between. The CDR3 is made up of 14 amino acids. The CDR3 DNA reads TGCGCCAGCAGCCAAGGGCCCCCATCCTACGAGCAGTACTTC. The encoded protein is CASSQGPPSYEQYF.